This T cell receptor beta chain was found in a study of shared clonotypes between healthy human individuals. Libraries were prepared by immunoSEQ multiplex PCR; TCRdb keeps only in-frame clonotypes and omits some of them. The sample lists 800,000 to 1,200,000 clones; 75% to 80% were seen once. With 4 bases removed from V and 6 bases from J, the gap between germline ends came to 21 bases. The CDR3 spans 16 residues. The germline V gene encodes CDR1 SGHRS and CDR2 YFSETQ. The TCR comes from a man between 18 and 29 years old in good health. Some clones in this sample may be carry-over from other donors' samples. The material sequenced was memory CD4+ T cells from PBMCs. Subset given: CD45RA-negative fraction. The chain employs TRBV5-1 and TRBJ2-3; tentative D call: TRBD1 (6 bases). The CDR3 DNA reads as TGCGCCAGCAGCCCCCTTGTGTCAGGGGCGAGCGATACGCAGTATTTT. As protein: CASSPLVSGASDTQYF.